The present entry profiles one TCR beta chain with its context. This sample is drawn from a study of T cells in Graves' hyperthyroidism and ophthalmopathy. Researchers amplified the TCR beta CDR3 regions from RNA transcripts. The HTBI primer set drove a first-round RT-PCR of the TCR CDR3. TCRdb re-analysed the multiplex PCR reads in MiXCR, keeping a single row per CDR3 protein. This table holds almost 600,000 distinct CDR3 sequences, approximately 44% found once. CDR1 DFQATT and CDR2 SNEGSKA come from the germline V gene (reference sequence). The V gene lost 1 base and the J gene lost 4 bases, with 4 bases spanning the gap. This CDR3 is built from 11 residues.

Specimen: peripheral blood or thyroid tissue (not recorded which). The V gene is TRBV20-1, the J gene TRBJ1-2, with D unclear. This receptor was taken from a woman aged 18-29 years with Graves' hyperthyroidism. CDR3 nucleotide sequence: TGCAGTGCTAGAGCAGCCTATGGCTACACCTTC. This sequence encodes CSARAAYGYTF.